This is a list of T cell receptor beta chains from one sample in a study of blood T cell repertoires in COVID-19. Data came from immunoSEQ multiplex PCR; TCRdb stores just in-frame clones and leaves some out. The table lists some 250,000 clones, around 83% of them singletons. The sequencing sample was made of peripheral blood. These receptors all stem from an elderly woman with acute or convalescent COVID-19. Each CDR3 is given with its conserved first and last residue. The D gene is left open where the match is weak.

TRBV6-5	TRBJ2-3	TRBD2	CASRTSGADTQYF
TRBV18	TRBJ1-1	NA	CASSPIEGTPNTEAFF
TRBV7-2	TRBJ1-1	TRBD1	CASSLAGTANTEAFF
TRBV6-5	TRBJ2-7	NA	CASSTASRYEQYF
TRBV5-1	TRBJ2-1	TRBD2	CASSIGLAGDTYNEQFF
TRBV5-1	TRBJ2-2	TRBD1	CASSYYQGARGTGELFF
TRBV2	TRBJ1-2	NA	CASTQDFNYGYTF
TRBV9	TRBJ2-2	TRBD2	CASTTSGNTGELFF
TRBV2	TRBJ1-4	NA	CATTRRTEGKLFF
TRBV15	TRBJ2-7	NA	CATSSELASYEQYF
TRBV6-6	TRBJ2-2	TRBD1	CASSLDRMYTGELFF
TRBV19	TRBJ1-1	TRBD1	CASRDTGVMNTEAFF
TRBV30	TRBJ1-5	TRBD1	CAWSASNVRDRGLQPQHF
TRBV5-1	TRBJ2-3	NA	CASSLAVALSTDTQYF
TRBV28	TRBJ1-5	TRBD1	CASSSGQGDQPQHF
TRBV19	TRBJ1-5	TRBD1	CASSASDRGKSNQPQHF